The sample holds one count of the clone carrying this TCR beta chain. No DNA is shown, since the ends of the CDR3 on it are uncertain; the CDR3 is the one TCRdb lists. The CDR3 is made up of 13 amino acids, end residues included. The germline CDR1 and CDR2 sequences are LNHDA and SQIVND (reference sequence). This sample is part of a study of blood T cell repertoires in COVID-19. At the level of the study: Specimens from acute and convalescent COVID-19 originated in the United States, Italy and Spain. The cDNA or gDNA used as material had been derived from T cells, B-cell-depleted T cells, or PBMCs.

Authors' data handling: Counts of nucleated cells, estimated from reference gene primer amplification, were obtained. The data were produced by immunoSEQ multiplex PCR, yet TCRdb's version contains in-frame clones alone and is incomplete. V and J calls plus clone size are reproduced from that table; the DNA served to infer D and trimming. The data contain about 71,000 clones, around 84% of them singletons. The sequencing input was peripheral blood. The TCR originated in a man aged 50-59 years with active COVID-19. This chain links TRBV19 with TRBJ1-1; the table's TRBD1 call for D was not verified on the DNA. The CDR3 is CASFGQGYTEAFF.